In its sample, the clone carrying this T cell receptor delta chain ranks as large (0.1 to 1%). Its target is not known. Other DNA sequences in the same sample also yield this CDR3. This sample is drawn from a study of delta chains in infants with herpesvirus infections. Germline CDR1 TSWWSYY, CDR2 QGS. CDR3 length: 16 residues. Trimming removed 0 bases from V and 2 bases from J, with 13 bases in between. Study-wide results and limits: A few infants infected before 120 days plus one congenital case had the public Vdelta1 clonotype.

TCR cDNA was made from PBMC RNA with gamma- and delta-chain-specific primers. TCRdb re-identified clones in the RT-PCR reads via CATT. The repertoire consists of 700 or so delta-chain clones, with roughly 15% occurring once and the leading ten covering 10% to 15%. V is TRDV1 and J is TRDJ1; D may be TRDD3 (6 bases). The sequenced sample was peripheral blood, obtained at time point 1 of longitudinal follow-up. The origin of this receptor is a human donor who was a Ugandan infant, either HIV-exposed or HIV-unexposed (not recorded which). This CDR3 is CALGELHGWGTDKLIF. The CDR3 nucleotides read TGTGCTCTTGGGGAACTCCACGGCTGGGGAACCGATAAACTCATCTTT.